The 29 T cell receptor beta chains reported below all come from one sample, sequenced in a study of cytomegalovirus exposure and HLA in healthy donors. 13 Jbeta primers and 60 Vbeta primers were used for the PCR. The table came from immunoSEQ multiplex PCR; TCRdb's copy has only in-frame clones and leaves some out. The table records 75,000 to 100,000 clones, around 73% of them present only once. Material for sequencing was PBMCs. The receptor source for this set is a man aged 35 to 55 in good health and CMV-seronegative.

The chain uses TRBV10-2 and TRBJ2-7; 7 nucleotides align to TRBD1. The CDR3 length is 14 residues. Trimming cost V 10 bases and J 0 bases; bases outside gene matches: 9. From germline, CDR1 is WSHSY and CDR2 SAAADI. CDR3 DNA sequence: TGCGCCACCCAGGGGCGACAGGGCTCCTACGAGCAGTACTTC. Amino acids: CATQGRQGSYEQYF.

V is TRBV19 and J is TRBJ1-6; D is ambiguous. The CDR3 extends over 15 amino acids. Deletions cut 0 bases from V and 3 bases from J, with 6 bases between. Germline loops: CDR1 LNHDA, CDR2 SQIVND (reference sequence). CDR3 nucleotide sequence: TGTGCCAGTAGTATAGAATCAGACTATAATTCACCCCTCCACTTT. This gives the protein CASSIESDYNSPLHF.

The chain carries TRBV10-1 and TRBJ2-2, with TRBD2 matching 10 bases. Germline CDR1 WNHNN, CDR2 SYGVQD (reference sequence). The CDR3 extends over 13 amino acids. V dropped 4 bases and J dropped 7; count of bases not matched to a gene: 0. CDR3 nucleotide sequence: TGCGCCAGCAGTGGGACTAGCGGCGGGGAGCTGTTTTTT. Amino acids: CASSGTSGGELFF.

On this clone itself: Other DNA sequences in the same sample also yield this CDR3. V usage is TRBV20-1 and J usage is TRBJ2-4; unclear D gene. The CDR3 totals 10 residues. Germline V gene data show CDR1 as DFQATT and CDR2 as SNEGSKA (reference sequence). Trimming left V 1 base short and J 9 bases short, with 4 bases between. The CDR3 sequence: CSARVSIQYF. The DNA for the CDR3 is TGCAGTGCTAGAGTTAGCATTCAGTACTTC.

The chain combines TRBV27 with TRBJ2-7; 13 nucleotides line up with TRBD2. The CDR3 is made up of 15 amino acids. Germline V gene sequence: CDR1 MNHEY, CDR2 SMNVEV (reference sequence). Trimming took 3 bases from V and 3 from J; bases not matched to a gene: 2. The CDR3 DNA follows: TGTGCCAGCAGTTTCGGGACTAGCGGGGTCTACGAGCAGTACTTC. Translation: CASSFGTSGVYEQYF.

The gene calls are TRBV4-2 and TRBJ2-3, with 11 positions matching TRBD2. This CDR3 spans 18 amino acids. Unmatched junction bases numbered 6, after V lost 1 base and J lost 0 bases. Germline lookup yields CDR1 LGHNA and CDR2 YNFKEQ. CDR3 loop: CASSQAIAGGGSTDTQYF. The CDR3 bases are TGTGCCAGCAGCCAAGCGATAGCGGGAGGGGGGAGCACAGATACGCAGTATTTT.

This clone was seen just once. This chain uses TRBV11-3 with TRBJ2-3; TRBD1 aligns across 7 bases. Losses at the gene ends were 5 bases for V and 0 bases for J; bases not matched to a gene: 5. The CDR3 length is 15 residues. Germline V gene sequence: CDR1 SGHNT, CDR2 YENEEA. This chain's CDR3 is CASSPSRGSTDTQYF. In DNA, the CDR3 is TGTGCCAGCAGCCCTAGCAGGGGGAGCACAGATACGCAGTATTTT.

The chain has TRBV19 and TRBJ1-1; weak D call: TRBD1 (6 bases). Germline CDR1 is LNHDA and CDR2 is SQIVND (reference sequence). V gave up 5 bases and J gave up 5 bases, with 12 bases separating them. CDR3 length: 13 residues. The CDR3 DNA reads TGTGCCAGTAGTGTGAAGGGGGATACTGAAGCTTTCTTT. It yields the protein CASSVKGDTEAFF.

This clone has only one observation. The chain employs TRBV27 and TRBJ2-2, with D possibly TRBD2 on 6 matching bases. With 2 bases removed from V and 0 bases from J, the gap between germline ends came to 10 bases. CDR1 is MNHEY, CDR2 SMNVEV, per germline (reference sequence). The CDR3 runs 16 residues. The CDR3: CASSLAGQANTGELFF. The CDR3 DNA follows: TGTGCCAGCAGTTTAGCGGGGCAGGCGAACACCGGGGAGCTGTTTTTT.

The chain recombines TRBV9 with TRBJ1-5; D may be TRBD1 (5 bases). This CDR3 spans 13 amino acids. V dropped 3 bases and J dropped 5 bases, with 9 bases sitting between them. The V gene's germline CDR1 is SGDLS and CDR2 YYNGEE. CDR3 loop: CASSGRGDQPQHF. In nucleotides, the CDR3 is TGTGCCAGCAGCGGACGGGGGGATCAGCCCCAGCATTTT.

This CDR3 reads CASSLDPGGEQPQHF. The CDR3 region has the DNA TGTGCCAGCAGCTTGGATCCAGGGGGCGAACAGCCCCAGCATTTT. This chain uses TRBV5-4 with TRBJ1-5, with 8 bases matching TRBD1. After removal of 0 bases from V and 7 bases from J, the junction contained 6 bases not matched to a gene. There are 15 residues in the CDR3. Per germline, CDR1 SGHNT and CDR2 YYREEE (reference sequence).

V usage is TRBV6-1 and J usage is TRBJ1-2, with 10 bases fitting TRBD1. This CDR3 has 15 residues. V shed 1 base, J shed 4 bases, and the junction held 3 bases outside the gene matches. The V gene's germline CDR1 is MNHNS and CDR2 SASEGT. CDR3 in amino acids: CASSEGTGGSYGYTF. The CDR3 coding sequence is TGTGCCAGCAGTGAAGGGACAGGGGGTAGCTATGGCTACACCTTC.

V is TRBV6-1 and J is TRBJ1-3; 7 bases are a match to TRBD1. After removal of 4 bases from V and 0 bases from J, the junction contained 3 bases not matched to a gene. This CDR3 has 15 amino acids. In germline, CDR1 is MNHNS, CDR2 SASEGT. The CDR3 DNA is TGTGCCAGCAGTGGAGGGACAGACTCTGGAAACACCATATATTTT. Amino acids: CASSGGTDSGNTIYF.

About this clone itself: The CDR3 does not close with the conserved phenylalanine or tryptophan, likely indicating a read error. It is unclear where the CDR3 begins or ends on the DNA, so no DNA is shown, and the CDR3 is as TCRdb lists it. The rearrangement uses TRBV2 and TRBJ2-4; TRBD2 is taken as the D call from the table, unchecked against the DNA. The CDR3 length is 14 residues, termini included. Germline V gives CDR1 SNHLY, CDR2 FYNNEI. CDR3 sequence: CASSGTGSSRLAGL.

The chain employs TRBV6-5 and TRBJ2-5; 8 nucleotides match TRBD1. The J call may be wrong; the DNA end is better matched by TRBJ2-7. Germline values: CDR1 MNHEY, CDR2 SVGAGI. The CDR3 loop spans 13 amino acids. CDR3: CASRRQGAYEQYF. The DNA of the CDR3 is TGTGCCAGCAGAAGGCAGGGGGCGTACGAGCAGTACTTC.

This sequence joins TRBV7-2 and TRBJ2-7; 9 positions agree with TRBD2. From germline, CDR1 is SGHTA and CDR2 FQGNSA. The CDR3 loop spans 16 amino acids. With 1 base clipped from V and 0 bases from J, the junction kept 4 bases outside the gene matches. CDR3 DNA: TGTGCCAGCAGCTTAGGGGCGGGAGGGTACTCCTACGAGCAGTACTTC. Translating it yields CASSLGAGGYSYEQYF.

The chain couples TRBV28 to TRBJ1-1; no reliable D call. The CDR3 loop spans 14 amino acids. Per the germline V gene, CDR1 is MDHEN and CDR2 is SYDVKM. The V end lost 5 bases, the J end lost 0 bases, and 10 bases lay between the germline ends. The CDR3 loop is CASSPGALNTEAFF. DNA for the CDR3: TGTGCCAGCAGTCCGGGTGCCCTGAACACTGAAGCTTTCTTT.

The sample holds a few counts of this clone. The gene calls are TRBV10-1 and TRBJ2-1, with a weak D call TRBD2 (6 bases). Germline loops: CDR1 WNHNN, CDR2 SYGVQD (reference sequence). The CDR3 sequence is 16 residues long. V was pared by 4 bases and J by 2 bases, with 15 bases between. Here the CDR3 DNA reads TGCGCCAGCAGTGTACTAGCCAAAGGTCCCTACAATGAGCAGTTCTTC. This gives the protein CASSVLAKGPYNEQFF.

The chain employs TRBV30 and TRBJ2-7; D is possibly TRBD2 (6 bases). This CDR3 comprises 15 residues. From germline, CDR1 is GTSNPN and CDR2 SVGIG (reference sequence). The ends were cut back, 1 base at V and 0 bases at J, with 13 bases in the middle. The CDR3 DNA is TGTGCCTGGAGTGGGGCGGGGACGGGCTCCTACGAGCAGTACTTC. Its protein is CAWSGAGTGSYEQYF.

V is TRBV9 and J is TRBJ1-2; tentative D call: TRBD1 (6 bases). The CDR3 consists of 14 residues. V lost 0 bases to trimming and J lost 6 bases, with 12 bases between them. Germline CDR1 and CDR2: SGDLS and YYNGEE. CDR3 amino acids: CASSVGGDMDGYTF. The CDR3 nucleotides read TGTGCCAGCAGCGTAGGTGGGGACATGGATGGCTACACCTTC.

CDR3 sequence: CASSQVGQGASEAFF. CDR3 coding DNA: TGCGCCAGCAGCCAAGTCGGACAGGGGGCATCTGAAGCTTTCTTT. The chain employs TRBV4-1 and TRBJ1-1, with TRBD1 identical over 11 bases. Germline V gene data show CDR1 as MGHRA and CDR2 as YSYEKL. V lost 1 base to trimming and J lost 6 bases; unmatched junction nucleotides: 4. There are 15 residues in the CDR3.

The chain recombines TRBV25-1 with TRBJ2-3; 11 bases line up with TRBD1. V lost 2 bases, J lost 2 bases, and 3 bases stayed unmatched. In germline, CDR1 is MGHDK, CDR2 SYGVNS. This CDR3 has 16 residues. The CDR3 is CASSEGQGANTDTQYF. CDR3 coding DNA: TGTGCCAGCAGTGAAGGACAGGGGGCTAACACAGATACGCAGTATTTT.

This sequence joins TRBV28 and TRBJ2-7, with D possibly matching TRBD1 (6 bases). Between the trimmed V and J ends, which lost 3 bases and 0 bases, there was a span of 21 bases. Germline CDR1 is MDHEN and CDR2 is SYDVKM. The CDR3 consists of 18 residues. CDR3 nucleotide sequence: TGTGCCAGCAGTTTTGCATTCTTGGAACAGGGAACCTCCTACGAGCAGTACTTC. Protein: CASSFAFLEQGTSYEQYF.

This clone was seen once. The chain combines TRBV19 with TRBJ2-2; D is perhaps TRBD1 (5 bases). The V end lost 5 bases, the J end lost 7 bases, and 11 bases lay between the germline ends. The CDR3 has 13 residues. CDR1 and CDR2 (germline): LNHDA, SQIVND (reference sequence). Here the CDR3 DNA reads TGTGCCAGTAGTCGTCCAGGGATCGGGGAGCTGTTTTTT. It codes for CASSRPGIGELFF. The full variable domain, its missing parts supplied by reference TRBV19 and TRBJ2-2, is DGGITQSPKYLFRKEGQNVTLSCEQNLNHDAMYWYRQDPGQGLRLIYYSQIVNDFQKGDIAEGYSVSREKKESFPLTVTSAQKNPTAFYLCASSRPGIGELFFGEGSRLTVL.

This chain uses TRBV5-1 with TRBJ2-5; 8 positions agree with TRBD1. The J call may be in error: the DNA end matches TRBJ2-7 better. In germline, CDR1 is SGHRS, CDR2 YFSETQ. The CDR3 extends over 14 amino acids. The CDR3 DNA reads TGCGCCAGCAGCTTAACAGGGGGGACCTACGAGCAGTACTTC. Translating it yields CASSLTGGTYEQYF.

This clone was found a few times. This sequence joins TRBV6-6 and TRBJ1-6; perhaps TRBD1 as D (5 bases). The germline V gene has CDR1 MNHNY and CDR2 SVGAGI (reference sequence). Between the trimmed V and J ends, which lost 6 bases and 5 bases, there was a span of 14 bases. This CDR3 spans 15 amino acids. DNA of the CDR3: TGTGCCAGCAGAGTTCTCGGGGGTAATAATTCACCCCTCCACTTT. The encoded protein is CASRVLGGNNSPLHF.

The chain joins TRBV15 to TRBJ2-7, with 16 nucleotides matching TRBD2. The trim removed 4 bases at V and 6 bases at J, leaving 12 bases unmatched. Germline CDR1 LNHNV, CDR2 YYDKDF (reference sequence). The CDR3 is made up of 18 amino acids. CDR3 coding DNA: TGTGCCACCAGCATTGGGACTAGCGGGAGGGCTTCGAAGGGCGAGCAGTACTTC. This sequence encodes CATSIGTSGRASKGEQYF.

This chain connects TRBV29-1 to TRBJ1-1; 8 nucleotides align to TRBD1. There are 16 residues in the CDR3. Germline CDR1 and CDR2: SQVTM and ANQGSEA. V shed 3 bases, J shed 0 bases, and the junction held 9 bases outside the gene matches. The CDR3 sequence is CSVEGGTGTMNTEAFF. The CDR3 DNA reads TGCAGCGTTGAGGGAGGGACAGGAACCATGAACACTGAAGCTTTCTTT.

The genes are TRBV4-1 and TRBJ1-4; unclear D gene. The CDR3 contains 14 residues. From germline, CDR1 is MGHRA and CDR2 YSYEKL. The V and J ends lost 1 base and 8 bases respectively, with 11 bases between them. CDR3 in amino acids: CASSQAVRNEKLFF. The CDR3 DNA is TGCGCCAGCAGCCAAGCGGTGAGGAACGAAAAACTGTTTTTT.